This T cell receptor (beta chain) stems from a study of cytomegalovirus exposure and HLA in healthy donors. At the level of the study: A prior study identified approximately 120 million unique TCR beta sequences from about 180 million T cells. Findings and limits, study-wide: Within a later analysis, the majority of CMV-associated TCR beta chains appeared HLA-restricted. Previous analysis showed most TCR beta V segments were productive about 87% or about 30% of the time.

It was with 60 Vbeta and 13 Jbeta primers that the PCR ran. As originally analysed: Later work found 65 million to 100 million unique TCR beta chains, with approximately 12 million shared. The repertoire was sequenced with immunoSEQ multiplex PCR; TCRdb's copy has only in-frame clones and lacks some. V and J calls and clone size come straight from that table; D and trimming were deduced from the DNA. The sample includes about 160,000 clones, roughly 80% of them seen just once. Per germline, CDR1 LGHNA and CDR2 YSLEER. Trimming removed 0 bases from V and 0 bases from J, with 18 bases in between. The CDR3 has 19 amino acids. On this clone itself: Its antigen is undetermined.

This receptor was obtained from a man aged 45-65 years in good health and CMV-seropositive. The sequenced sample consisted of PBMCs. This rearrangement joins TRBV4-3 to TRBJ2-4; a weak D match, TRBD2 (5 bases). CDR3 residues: CASSQESHRGNVAKNIQYF. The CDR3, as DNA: TGCGCCAGCAGCCAAGAGAGTCATCGGGGTAATGTAGCCAAAAACATTCAGTACTTC.